This T cell receptor beta chain was recovered during a study of shared clonotypes between healthy human individuals. Study-wide background: CD4 naive and memory got three plates each, CD8 naive two, CD8 memory one. Notes on the study in general: For naive CD4 cells, roughly 5.5% of clonotypes were shared across several donors.

An assay was performed, and its level was deep. The method was immunoSEQ multiplex PCR; TCRdb's version includes in-frame clones alone and lacks a portion of them. The data show approximately 2.5 million clones, approximately 90% seen once. In the case of this clone: Its antigen remains unknown.

This CDR3 is 15 amino acids long. Germline CDR1 SGHTA, CDR2 FQGNSA. V trimming: 5 bases; J trimming: 6 bases; junction bases outside the gene matches: 8. The chain combines TRBV7-2 with TRBJ2-7; 12 bases are a match to TRBD2. Sequenced sample: naive CD4+ T cells sorted from blood. The subset: CD45RA+ positively selected. The sequence was collected from a man between 18 and 29 years old in good health. The CDR3 DNA reads TGTGCCAGCAGCCTCTTGAGACTAGCGGGAGCCGAGCAGTACTTC. This translates into CASSLLRLAGAEQYF. Based on the CDR3 plus reference TRBV7-2 and TRBJ2-7, the full variable domain is GAGVSQSPSNKVTEKGKDVELRCDPISGHTALYWYRQSLGQGLEFLIYFQGNSAPDKSGLPSDRFSAERTGGSVSTLTIQRTQQEDSAVYLCASSLLRLAGAEQYFGPGTRLTVT.